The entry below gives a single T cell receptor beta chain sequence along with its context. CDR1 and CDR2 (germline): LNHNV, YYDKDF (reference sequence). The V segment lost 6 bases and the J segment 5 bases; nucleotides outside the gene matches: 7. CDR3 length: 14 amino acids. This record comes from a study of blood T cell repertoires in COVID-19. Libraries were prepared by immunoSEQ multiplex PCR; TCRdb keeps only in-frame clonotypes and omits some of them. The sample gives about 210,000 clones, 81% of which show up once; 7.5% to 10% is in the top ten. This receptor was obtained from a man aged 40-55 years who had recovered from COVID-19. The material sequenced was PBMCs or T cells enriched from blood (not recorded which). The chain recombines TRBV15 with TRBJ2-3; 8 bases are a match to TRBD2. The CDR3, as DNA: TGTGCCACCAGGGGCGGGAGGCCCGTAGATACGCAGTATTTT. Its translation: CATRGGRPVDTQYF.